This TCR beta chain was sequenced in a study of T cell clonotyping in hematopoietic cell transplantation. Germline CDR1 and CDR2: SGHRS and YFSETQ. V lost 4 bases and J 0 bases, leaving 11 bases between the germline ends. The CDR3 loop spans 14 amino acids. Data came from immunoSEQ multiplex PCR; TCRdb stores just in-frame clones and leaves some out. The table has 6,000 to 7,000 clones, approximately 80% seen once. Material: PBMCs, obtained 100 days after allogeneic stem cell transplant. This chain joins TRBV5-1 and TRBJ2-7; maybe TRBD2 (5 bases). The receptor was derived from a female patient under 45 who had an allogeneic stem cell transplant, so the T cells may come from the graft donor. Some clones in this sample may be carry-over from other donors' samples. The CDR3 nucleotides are TGCGCCAGCAGCAAGGACTCGACCTCCTACGAGCAGTACTTC. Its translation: CASSKDSTSYEQYF.